This T cell receptor beta chain was found in a study of glioma-infiltrating T cells after dendritic cell vaccination. Amplification used 60 V beta primers and 13 J beta primers. Sequencing was performed with immunoSEQ multiplex PCR; in TCRdb, only in-frame clones are kept and a portion is missing. Here the sample spans around 89,000 clones, just over 85% being singletons. The CDR3 runs to 12 residues. Trimming removed 6 bases at V and 3 bases at J, with 9 bases between. Per germline, CDR1 MNHNY and CDR2 SVGAGI (reference sequence). The origin of this receptor is a human donor with glioblastoma. The sample consisted of blood, taken before dendritic cell vaccination. This chain uses TRBV6-6 with TRBJ2-7; D uncertain. The CDR3 DNA reads as TGTGCCAGCAGCCCAGGAAACTACGAGCAGTACTTC. It is translated as CASSPGNYEQYF.